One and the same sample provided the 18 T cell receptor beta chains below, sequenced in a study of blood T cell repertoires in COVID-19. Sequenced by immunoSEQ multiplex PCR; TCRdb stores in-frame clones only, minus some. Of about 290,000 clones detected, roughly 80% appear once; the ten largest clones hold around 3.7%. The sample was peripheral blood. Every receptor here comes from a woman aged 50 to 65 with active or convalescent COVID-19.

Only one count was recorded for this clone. CDR3 residues: CASSSPRDYSLTDTQYF. CDR3 DNA sequence: TGTGCCAGCAGCTCCCCGCGGGACTACTCACTTACAGATACGCAGTATTTT. The chain recombines TRBV5-6 with TRBJ2-3; 7 bases agree with TRBD2. The CDR3 runs 17 residues. Germline V lookup: CDR1 SGHDT, CDR2 YYEEEE. V dropped 3 bases and J dropped 3; count of bases not matched to a gene: 13.

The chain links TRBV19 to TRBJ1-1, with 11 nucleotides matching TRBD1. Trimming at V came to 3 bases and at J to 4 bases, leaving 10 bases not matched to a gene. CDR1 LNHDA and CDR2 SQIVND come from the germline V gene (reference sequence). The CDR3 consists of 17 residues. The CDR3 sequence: CASSIYGTGGGGTEAFF. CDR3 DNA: TGTGCCAGTAGTATTTATGGGACAGGGGGAGGGGGCACTGAAGCTTTCTTT.

The CDR3 sequence is CASSPAGMGNQPQHF. CDR3 coding DNA: TGTGCCAGCAGTCCCGCGGGGATGGGCAATCAGCCCCAGCATTTT. The chain recombines TRBV27 with TRBJ1-5; D gene unclear. V lost 5 bases to trimming and J lost 2 bases, with 13 bases between them. The CDR3 has 15 amino acids. Germline V gene data show CDR1 as MNHEY and CDR2 as SMNVEV (reference sequence).

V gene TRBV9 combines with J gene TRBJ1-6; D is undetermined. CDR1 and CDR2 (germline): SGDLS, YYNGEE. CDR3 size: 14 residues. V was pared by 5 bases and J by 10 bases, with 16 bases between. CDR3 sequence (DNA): TGTGCCAGCAGTCGGTCTTCCATTATCTCACCCCTCCACTTT. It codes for CASSRSSIISPLHF.

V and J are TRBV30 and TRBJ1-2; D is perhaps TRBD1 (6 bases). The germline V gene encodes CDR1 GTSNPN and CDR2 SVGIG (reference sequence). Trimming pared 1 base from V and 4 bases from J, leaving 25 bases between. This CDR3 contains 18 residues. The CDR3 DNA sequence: TGTGCCTGGAGTGCCTGGGACACAAAGACGACAGGCTTCTATGGCTACACCTTC. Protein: CAWSAWDTKTTGFYGYTF.

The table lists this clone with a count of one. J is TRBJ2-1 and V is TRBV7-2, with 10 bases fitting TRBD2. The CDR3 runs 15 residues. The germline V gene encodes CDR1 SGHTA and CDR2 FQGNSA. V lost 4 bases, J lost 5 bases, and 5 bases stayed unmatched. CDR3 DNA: TGTGCCAGCAGCTATCCCGGACTAGCGGACAATGAGCAGTTCTTC. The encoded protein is CASSYPGLADNEQFF.

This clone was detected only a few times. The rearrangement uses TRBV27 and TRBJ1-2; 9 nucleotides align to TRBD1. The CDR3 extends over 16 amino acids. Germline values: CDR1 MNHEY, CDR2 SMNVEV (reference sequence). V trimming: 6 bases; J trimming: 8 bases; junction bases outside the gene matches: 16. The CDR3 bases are TGTGCCAGCAGCGCCCTTACCGGGACAGGGTTAAGGGGCTACACCTTC. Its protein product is CASSALTGTGLRGYTF.

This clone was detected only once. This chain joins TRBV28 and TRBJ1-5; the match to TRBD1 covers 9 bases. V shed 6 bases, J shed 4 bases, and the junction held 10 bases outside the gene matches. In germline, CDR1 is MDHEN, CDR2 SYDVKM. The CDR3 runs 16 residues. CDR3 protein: CASSLAGTGSNQPQHF. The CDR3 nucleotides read TGTGCCAGCAGCCTTGCCGGGACAGGGTCTAATCAGCCCCAGCATTTT.

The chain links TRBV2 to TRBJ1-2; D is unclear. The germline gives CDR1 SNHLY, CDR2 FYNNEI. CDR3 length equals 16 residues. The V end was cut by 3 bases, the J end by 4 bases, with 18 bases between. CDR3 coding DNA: TGTGCCAGCAGTGATAGCATGGCCCAAGTGACCTATGGCTACACCTTC. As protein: CASSDSMAQVTYGYTF.

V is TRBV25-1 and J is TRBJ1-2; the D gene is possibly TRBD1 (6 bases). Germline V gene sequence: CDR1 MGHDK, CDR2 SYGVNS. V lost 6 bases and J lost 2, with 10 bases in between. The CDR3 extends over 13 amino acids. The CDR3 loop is CASRGQTNYGYTF. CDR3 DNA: TGTGCCAGCAGAGGACAGACAAACTATGGCTACACCTTC.

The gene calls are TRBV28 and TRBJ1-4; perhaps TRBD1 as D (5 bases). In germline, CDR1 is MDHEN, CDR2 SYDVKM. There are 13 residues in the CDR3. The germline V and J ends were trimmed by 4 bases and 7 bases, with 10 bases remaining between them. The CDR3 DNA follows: TGTGCCAGCAGTTCGGGGGTGGCTGAAAAACTGTTTTTT. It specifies CASSSGVAEKLFF.

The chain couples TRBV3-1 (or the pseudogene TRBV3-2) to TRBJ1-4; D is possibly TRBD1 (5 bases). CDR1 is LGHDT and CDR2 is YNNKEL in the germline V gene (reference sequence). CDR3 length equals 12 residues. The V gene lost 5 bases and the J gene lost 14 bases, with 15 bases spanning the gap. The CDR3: CASSGTERGLFF. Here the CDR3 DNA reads TGTGCCAGCAGCGGCACCGAACGGGGGCTGTTTTTT.

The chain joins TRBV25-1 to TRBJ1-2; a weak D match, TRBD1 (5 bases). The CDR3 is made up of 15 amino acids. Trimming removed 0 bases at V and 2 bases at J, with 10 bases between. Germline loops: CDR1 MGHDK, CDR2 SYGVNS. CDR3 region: CASSEYGGGNYGYTF. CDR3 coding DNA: TGTGCCAGCAGTGAATATGGTGGGGGGAACTATGGCTACACCTTC.

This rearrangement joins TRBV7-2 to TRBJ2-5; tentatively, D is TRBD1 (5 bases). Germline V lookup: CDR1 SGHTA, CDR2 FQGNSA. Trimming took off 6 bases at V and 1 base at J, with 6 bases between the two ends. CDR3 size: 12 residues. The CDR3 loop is CASRQAQETQYF. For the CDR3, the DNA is TGTGCCAGCAGACAGGCCCAAGAGACCCAGTACTTC.

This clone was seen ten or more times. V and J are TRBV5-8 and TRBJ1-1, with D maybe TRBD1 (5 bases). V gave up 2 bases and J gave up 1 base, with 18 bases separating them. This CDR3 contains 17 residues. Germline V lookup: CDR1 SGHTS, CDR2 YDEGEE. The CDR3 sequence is CASSFRQNKVQNTEAFF. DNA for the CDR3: TGTGCCAGCAGCTTCCGACAGAACAAGGTCCAGAACACTGAAGCTTTCTTT.

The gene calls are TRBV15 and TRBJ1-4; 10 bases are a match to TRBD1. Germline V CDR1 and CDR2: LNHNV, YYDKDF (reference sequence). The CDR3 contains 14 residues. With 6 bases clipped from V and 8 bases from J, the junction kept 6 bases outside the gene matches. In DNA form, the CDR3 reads TGTGCCACCAGACAGGGACAGGGGACCGAAAAACTGTTTTTT. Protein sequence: CATRQGQGTEKLFF.

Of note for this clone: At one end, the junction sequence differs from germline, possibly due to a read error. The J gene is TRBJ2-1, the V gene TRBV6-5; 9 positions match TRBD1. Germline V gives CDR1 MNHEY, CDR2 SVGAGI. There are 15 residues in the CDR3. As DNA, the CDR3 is TGTGCCAGCAGTGACTCGGGACAGGGATACAATGAGCAGTTCTTC. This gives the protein CASSDSGQGYNEQFF.

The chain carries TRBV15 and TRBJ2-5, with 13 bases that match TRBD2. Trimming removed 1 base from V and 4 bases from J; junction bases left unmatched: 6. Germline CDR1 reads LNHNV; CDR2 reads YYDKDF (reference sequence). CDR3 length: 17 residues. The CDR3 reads CATSRGTSGRAAETQYF. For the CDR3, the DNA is TGTGCCACCAGCAGAGGCACTAGCGGGAGGGCCGCAGAGACCCAGTACTTC.